These T cell receptor beta chains were read from a single sample in a study of Ad26.COV2.S vaccination and SARS-CoV-2 variants. Sequencing used immunoSEQ multiplex PCR; TCRdb keeps in-frame clones, though not all of them. In the table there are a few hundred thousand clones, 88% of which are singletons. The material sequenced was peripheral blood, taken in a trial of Ad26.COV2.S vaccine versus placebo. These receptors were collected from a person between 18 and 60 years old who received the Ad26.COV2.S COVID-19 vaccine or a placebo. Each CDR3 is given with its conserved first and last residue. The D gene is left open where the match is weak. Size is omitted from some rows. Given values are once, few, many or a class for expanded clones.

>.|TRBD1|TRBV7-2|TRBJ2-1
TGTGCCAGCAGCTGGGACAGGGGCTCCTACAATGAGCAGTTCTTC
CASSWDRGSYNEQFF
>.|TRBD1|TRBV19|TRBJ2-5
TGTGCCAGTAGTATAGATCCCCCCCCGGGACAGGGACAGACCCAGTACTTC
CASSIDPPPGQGQTQYF
>.|.|TRBV5-1|TRBJ2-5
TGCGCCAGCAGCTTGGGTGGCGGCAGTAATTACCAAGAGACCCAGTACTTC
CASSLGGGSNYQETQYF
>.|TRBD1|TRBV9|TRBJ2-7
TGTGCCAGCAGCGTAGAGGGACAGGGTGAAGAGCAGTACTTC
CASSVEGQGEEQYF
>once|TRBD1|TRBV9|TRBJ1-3
TGTGCCAGCAGCGTAGCTGGAACAGGGGCTGGAAACACCATATATTTT
CASSVAGTGAGNTIYF
>.|.|TRBV7-9|TRBJ1-2
TGTGCCAGCAGCCCACGGGACATCCACTATGGCTACACCTTC
CASSPRDIHYGYTF
>.|.|TRBV4-1|TRBJ1-3
TGCGCCAGCAGCCAAAAGACAGCCGGGTCCACTGGAAACACCATATATTTT
CASSQKTAGSTGNTIYF
>.|.|TRBV10-3|TRBJ1-1
TGTGCCATCAGCACTCCCGGGGCAAACACTGAAGCTTTCTTT
CAISTPGANTEAFF
>.|.|TRBV6-5|TRBJ1-3
TGTGCCAGCAGTTACGCAGGGTTAGGAAACACCATATATTTT
CASSYAGLGNTIYF
>.|TRBD2|TRBV10-3|TRBJ2-1
TGTGCCATCAGTGAGCCAGCGGGGGTTCCGAGCTCCTACAATGAGCAGTTCTTC
CAISEPAGVPSSYNEQFF
>.|TRBD1|TRBV5-5|TRBJ2-6
TGTGCCAGCAGCTTCGGGACAGCTGGGGCCAACGTCCTGACTTTC
CASSFGTAGANVLTF
>.|.|TRBV2|TRBJ2-5
TGTGCCAGCAGTGAACAGCATCAAGAGACCCAGTACTTC
CASSEQHQETQYF
>.|.|TRBV29-1|TRBJ1-1
TGCAGCGTGGGTTCGGGGGCGGGGACTGAAGCTTTCTTT
CSVGSGAGTEAFF
>.|.|TRBV2|TRBJ2-1
TGTGCCAGCAGTGAAGCGACTAGAGGGGCTGAGCAGTTCTTC
CASSEATRGAEQFF
>once|.|TRBV4-3|TRBJ2-3
TGCGCCAGCAGCCAAGATGGCAGGGACGATACGCAGTATTTT
CASSQDGRDDTQYF
>.|.|TRBV5-1|TRBJ2-5
TGCGCCAGCAGCTGGGACGGCGATCAAGAGACCCAGTACTTC
CASSWDGDQETQYF
>.|TRBD2|TRBV9|TRBJ2-3
TGTGCCAGCAGCGTACCTATCCTAAGCGGGGCCTTCCCCCAAGAACCGAACCGCCTTACGCAGTATTTT
CASSVPILSGAFPQEPNRLTQYF
>few|.|TRBV29-1|TRBJ2-7
TGCAGCGTTGCCGGGGGCCGGAGCTACGAGCAGTACTTC
CSVAGGRSYEQYF
>.|TRBD1|TRBV5-4|TRBJ2-7
TGTGCCAGCAGCTCTACGGGACAGGGAAGCTACGAGCAGTACTTC
CASSSTGQGSYEQYF
>.|.|TRBV6-1|TRBJ2-7
TGTGCCAGCAGTGAAGTGTGGGGGATGGTCTACGAGCAGTACTTC
CASSEVWGMVYEQYF
>.|TRBD1|TRBV30|TRBJ1-2
TGTGCCTGGAGCAAGGGACAGGGGACTAACTATGGCTACACCTTC
CAWSKGQGTNYGYTF